This entry features one T cell receptor (beta chain) sequence. Its cognate antigen is unknown. This entry belongs to a study of shared clonotypes between healthy human individuals. Donors had no recently reported acute infections or vaccinations and were HIV-negative. Study findings and constraints: Sampling included only blood; tissue repertoires likely differ.

The table came from immunoSEQ multiplex PCR; TCRdb's copy has only in-frame clones and leaves some out. The data hold a few million clones, with around 95% observed a single time. Looked up from germline, CDR1 is MNHEY and CDR2 is SMNVEV (reference sequence). This CDR3 has 14 amino acids. Trimming cost V 2 bases and J 8 bases, with 12 bases left between them. The sequenced sample was naive CD4+ T cells sorted from blood. Subset specified: CD45RA+ positively selected. The clonotype originates from a man between 18 and 29 years old in good health. The chain joins TRBV27 to TRBJ1-4, with D unclear. CDR3 amino acids: CASSLRGSWEKLFF. CDR3 nucleotides: TGTGCCAGCAGTTTAAGAGGGAGCTGGGAAAAACTGTTTTTT.